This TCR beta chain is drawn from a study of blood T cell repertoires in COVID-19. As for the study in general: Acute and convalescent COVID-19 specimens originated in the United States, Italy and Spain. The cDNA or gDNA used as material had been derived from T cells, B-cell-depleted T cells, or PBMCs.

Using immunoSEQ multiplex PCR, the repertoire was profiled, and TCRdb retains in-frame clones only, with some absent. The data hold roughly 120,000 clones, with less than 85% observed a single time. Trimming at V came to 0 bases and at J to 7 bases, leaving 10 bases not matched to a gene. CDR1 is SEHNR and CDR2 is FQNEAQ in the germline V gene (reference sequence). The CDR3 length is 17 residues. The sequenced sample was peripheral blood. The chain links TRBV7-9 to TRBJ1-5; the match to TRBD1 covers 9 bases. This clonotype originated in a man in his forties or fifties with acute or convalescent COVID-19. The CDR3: CASSLADVGTGYQPQHF. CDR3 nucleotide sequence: TGTGCCAGCAGCTTAGCGGACGTCGGGACAGGGTACCAGCCCCAGCATTTT. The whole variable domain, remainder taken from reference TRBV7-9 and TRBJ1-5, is DTGVSQNPRHKITKRGQNVTFRCDPISEHNRLYWYRQTLGQGPEFLTYFQNEAQLEKSRLLSDRFSAERPKGSFSTLEIQRTEQGDSAMYLCASSLADVGTGYQPQHFGDGTRLSIL.